What follows is one T cell receptor beta chain and its context. This sample is part of a study of blood T cell repertoires in COVID-19. CDR1 and CDR2 (germline): DFQATT, SNEGSKA (reference sequence). This CDR3 region has 13 residues. V was clipped by 3 bases and J by 6 bases; unmatched bases: 6. Patients from Seattle were sampled longitudinally, starting during active infection. Produced via immunoSEQ multiplex PCR; TCRdb's table is partial and in-frame only. The sample consists of around 230,000 clones, 70% to 90% of them appearing once. This chain links TRBV20-1 with TRBJ2-3; 7 bases agree with TRBD2. The receptor was derived from a man over 45 with COVID-19, enrolled during active disease. The sample comprised peripheral blood. DNA for the CDR3: TGCAGTGCTAGTGGCGGGAGTTCGGATACGCAGTATTTT. It encodes CSASGGSSDTQYF.